What follows describes a single T cell receptor beta chain. What antigen it recognizes has not been identified. No per-base quality is available; no much larger clone lies one base away. This record belongs to a study of beta chain features in type 1 diabetes (dated by TCRdb to 2017 to 2018). Looking at the study overall: No differences in mean age, gender distribution, total cell number or subset yield were found between patients and healthy donors. A total of roughly 100 million sorted cells were examined across all samples, and RNA yield correlated strongly with the number of cells per subset. Regulatory and stem cell-like memory subsets were isolated from only 8 patients and about eight healthy donors, whereas naive and central memory subsets came from all 28 donors. The study compared the TCRB repertoires of sorted circulating CD4+ T cell subsets in recently diagnosed type 1 diabetes patients with those in matched healthy donors. Beyond this particular receptor, the publication reports: PCR may preferentially amplify shorter templates, but because patient and control samples were amplified and corrected together, any resulting skew would affect both groups equally. Naive, central memory and regulatory TCRB repertoires appeared to be more similar among patients than among healthy donors. At VDJ recombination sites, patients with type 1 diabetes made fewer insertions and deleted more nucleotides, a pattern implying thymic rearrangement abnormalities. Because cDNA was sequenced instead of genomic DNA, activated cells with high expression could be over-represented, although the groups did not differ in activation or CD3 levels. In all four CD4+ subsets, TCRB CDR3 length was moderately but significantly shorter in type 1 diabetes patients. Because small numbers of individuals were included in the HLA sub-analyses, any influence of HLA type on TCRB rearrangement was left unresolved.

CDR1 and CDR2 are read off the germline V gene as KGHSH and LQKENI. Reading from cysteine to phenylalanine, the CDR3 counts 11 amino acids. This entry keeps only the CDR3 DNA: 33 bases, framed from base 1. V is cut by 6 bases and J by 4 bases, and the space between the germline ends is 3 bases. A single peripheral blood draw of around 120 mL on average was collected from each donor into heparinised tubes. Naive, central memory, regulatory and stem cell-like memory CD4+ T cells were sorted on a BD FACSAria II using a panel including CD45RO, CCR7, CD25, CD127, CD95 and CD27. Every sorted population had a purity above 98%. PBMCs were separated immediately by Lymphoprep density gradient centrifugation and were stained directly, without being cultured. Samples were stained and sorted in pairs, with one healthy donor and one patient per experiment, so that batch effects were minimized. The entire isolated RNA was reverse transcribed using the High Capacity cDNA Reverse Transcription Kit, and thus expressed TCRB transcripts were sequenced. Naive, central memory and regulatory T cell samples underwent deep immunoSEQ sequencing, averaging roughly 3.3 million total reads per sample. After sorted cells were lysed in RLT buffer, RNA was extracted with DNase-treated RNeasy Micro or Mini kits, with the choice depending on cell number. To prevent cross-contamination, each cell subset was processed individually, whereas patient and healthy donor samples were processed jointly. The immunoSEQ multiplex PCR was used to amplify TCRB sequences from cDNA, yielding 87-bp fragments that span the CDR3 region. Sequencing of the amplicons was performed on the Illumina HiSeq platform. As for how the authors treated the data: Synthetic template baselines were used to correct PCR bias computationally, reads within Hamming distance 2 were collapsed together, and singletons that could not be merged were discarded. By aligning reads against IMGT, V, D and J genes, CDR3 length, and insertions or deletions at six rearrangement sites were assigned. Clonotype counts were normalized to sorted cell number within each subset before computing true diversity and Gini coefficients with the tcR R package. Repertoire sharing was quantified using the overlap coefficient calculated on TCRB nucleotide sequences. Out-of-frame TCRB sequences from naive cells were analyzed to stand in for the pre-selection repertoire. In TCRdb, the immuneACCESS table is reduced to in-frame sequences with V and J assigned. These tables do not hold every clone; where another copy was compared, an unresolved V gene accounts for under half, and the others remain unexplained. From that table come the V and J calls and clone size; the DNA was used to work out D and trimming. This sample has under 400,000 clones in its table, and around a fifth of those were observed once. The top ten hold 0.044% of the sample.

Sequenced sample: naive CD4+ T cells from blood. The cell subset or site label, read with the paper, signifies: true naive CD4+ T cells. The chain couples TRBV18 to TRBJ2-2, with the D gene not confidently named. The sequence was obtained from a young woman in good health. The nucleotides are TGTGCCAGCTCTCGCACCGGGGAGCTGTTTTTT. Translated, this is CASSRTGELFF.